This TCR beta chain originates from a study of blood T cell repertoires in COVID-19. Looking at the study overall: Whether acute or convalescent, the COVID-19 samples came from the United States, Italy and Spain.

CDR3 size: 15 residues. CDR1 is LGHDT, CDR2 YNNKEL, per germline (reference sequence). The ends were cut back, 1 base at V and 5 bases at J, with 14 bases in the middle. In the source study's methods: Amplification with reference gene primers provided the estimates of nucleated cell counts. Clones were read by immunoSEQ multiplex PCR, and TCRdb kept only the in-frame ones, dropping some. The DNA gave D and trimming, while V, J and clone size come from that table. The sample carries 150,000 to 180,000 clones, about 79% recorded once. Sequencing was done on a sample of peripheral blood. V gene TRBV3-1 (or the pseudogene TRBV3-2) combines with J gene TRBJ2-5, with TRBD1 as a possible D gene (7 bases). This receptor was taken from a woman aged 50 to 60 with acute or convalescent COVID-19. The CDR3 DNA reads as TGTGCCAGCAGCCAAGGGGCAGGGGGGTTGGAGACCCAGTACTTC. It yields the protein CASSQGAGGLETQYF.